A selection of T cell receptor beta chains follows, all from one sample in a study of Ad26.COV2.S vaccination and SARS-CoV-2 variants. Using immunoSEQ multiplex PCR, the repertoire was profiled, and TCRdb retains in-frame clones only, with some absent. The sample holds roughly 330,000 clones, around 90% seen once. The source material was peripheral blood, sampled in a trial of Ad26.COV2.S vaccine versus placebo. The origin of the receptors is a person between 18 and 65 years old who received the Ad26.COV2.S COVID-19 vaccine or a placebo. The CDR3 runs from the conserved cysteine through the conserved F or W. D genes are given only for firm matches. Clone sizes are given selectively: once, few, many, or a class where the clone is expanded.

>NA|TRBV19|TRBD1|TRBJ1-2
CASSIQGQDIYGYTF
TGTGCCAGTAGTATCCAGGGACAGGACATCTATGGCTACACCTTC
>few|TRBV3-1/TRBV3-2|NA|TRBJ1-6
CASSHRSGASESPLHF
TGTGCCAGCAGCCACAGGTCAGGGGCCTCAGAATCACCCCTCCACTTT
>NA|TRBV20-1|NA|TRBJ2-2
CSAEGAGELFF
TGCAGTGCTGAGGGGGCCGGGGAGCTGTTTTTT
>once|TRBV19|NA|TRBJ1-5
CASMRWNQPQHF
TGTGCGAGCATGCGGTGGAATCAGCCCCAGCATTTT
>NA|TRBV30|NA|TRBJ1-1
CAWSVAGGTEAFF
TGTGCCTGGAGTGTAGCTGGCGGCACTGAAGCTTTCTTT
>NA|TRBV5-6|TRBD1|TRBJ2-5
CASSGDSGIQETQYF
TGTGCCAGCAGCGGGGACAGTGGGATACAAGAGACCCAGTACTTC
>NA|TRBV9|NA|TRBJ2-6
CASSVMGSSGANVLTF
TGTGCCAGCAGCGTCATGGGATCCTCTGGGGCCAACGTCCTGACTTTC
>NA|TRBV3-1/TRBV3-2|TRBD1|TRBJ1-2
CASSSPDRAHGYTF
TGTGCCAGCAGCTCTCCAGACAGGGCCCATGGCTACACCTTC
>once|TRBV6-5|NA|TRBJ1-1
CASRWARDTEAFF
TGTGCCAGCAGGTGGGCCCGGGACACTGAAGCTTTCTTT
>once|TRBV3-1/TRBV3-2|TRBD1|TRBJ1-1
CASSPGGGTEAFF
TGTGCCAGCAGTCCAGGGGGAGGCACTGAAGCTTTCTTT
>NA|TRBV5-1|NA|TRBJ1-2
CASTPERPGTASGYTF
TGCGCCAGCACACCCGAACGGCCAGGTACTGCCTCGGGCTACACCTTC
>NA|TRBV11-2|TRBD2|TRBJ2-1
CASSFSAGGNEQFF
TGTGCCAGCAGCTTTAGCGCGGGGGGCAATGAGCAGTTCTTC
>NA|TRBV24-1|TRBD1|TRBJ1-5
CATKDRVNQPQHF
TGTGCCACCAAGGACAGGGTCAATCAGCCCCAGCATTTT
>NA|TRBV5-1|NA|TRBJ2-3
CASSLGGHYTDTQYF
TGCGCCAGCAGCTTGGGGGGTCACTACACAGATACGCAGTATTTT
>NA|TRBV12-3/TRBV12-4|NA|TRBJ2-2
CASSVTGELFF
TGTGCCAGCAGTGTCACCGGGGAGCTGTTTTTT
>NA|TRBV6-6|NA|TRBJ2-5
CASSYQPETQYF
TGTGCCAGCAGTTACCAACCGGAGACCCAGTACTTC